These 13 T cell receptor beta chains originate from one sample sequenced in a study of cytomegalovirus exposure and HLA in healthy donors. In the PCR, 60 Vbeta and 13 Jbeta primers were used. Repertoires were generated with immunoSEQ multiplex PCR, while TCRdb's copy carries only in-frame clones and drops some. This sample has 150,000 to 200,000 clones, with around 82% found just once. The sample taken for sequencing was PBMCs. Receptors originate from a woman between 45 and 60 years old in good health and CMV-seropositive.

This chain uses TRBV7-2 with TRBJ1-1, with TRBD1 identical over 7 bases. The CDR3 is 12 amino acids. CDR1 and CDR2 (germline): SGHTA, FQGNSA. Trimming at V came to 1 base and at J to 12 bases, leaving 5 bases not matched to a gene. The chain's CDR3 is CASSLETGTTFF. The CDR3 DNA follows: TGTGCCAGCAGCTTAGAGACAGGGACAACTTTCTTT. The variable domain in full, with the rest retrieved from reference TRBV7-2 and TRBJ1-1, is GAGVSQSPSNKVTEKGKDVELRCDPISGHTALYWYRQSLGQGLEFLIYFQGNSAPDKSGLPSDRFSAERTGGSVSTLTIQRTQQEDSAVYLCASSLETGTTFFGQGTRLTVV.

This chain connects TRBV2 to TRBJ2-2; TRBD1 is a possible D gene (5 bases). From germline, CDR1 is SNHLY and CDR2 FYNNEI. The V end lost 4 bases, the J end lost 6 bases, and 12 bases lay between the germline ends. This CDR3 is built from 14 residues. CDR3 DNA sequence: TGTGCCAGCAGTGGGGCAGGGAATCCCGGGGAGCTGTTTTTT. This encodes CASSGAGNPGELFF.

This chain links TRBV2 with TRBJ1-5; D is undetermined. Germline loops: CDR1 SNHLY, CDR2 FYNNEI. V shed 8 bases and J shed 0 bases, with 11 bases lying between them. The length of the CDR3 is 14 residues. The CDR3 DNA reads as TGTGCCAGCTCCGCGGATCATAGCAATCAGCCCCAGCATTTT. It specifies CASSADHSNQPQHF.

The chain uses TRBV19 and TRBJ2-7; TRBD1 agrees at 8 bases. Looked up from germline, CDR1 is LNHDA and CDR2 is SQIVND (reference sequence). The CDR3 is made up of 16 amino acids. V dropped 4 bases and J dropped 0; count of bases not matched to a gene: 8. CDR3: CASSRHGQGISYEQYF. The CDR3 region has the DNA TGTGCCAGTAGTAGACACGGACAGGGCATCTCCTACGAGCAGTACTTC.

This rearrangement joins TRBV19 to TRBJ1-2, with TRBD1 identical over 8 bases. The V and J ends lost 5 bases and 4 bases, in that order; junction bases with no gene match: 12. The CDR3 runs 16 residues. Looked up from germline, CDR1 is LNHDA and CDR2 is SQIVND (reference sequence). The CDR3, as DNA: TGTGCCAGTAGTCTCCCATTGACAGGGGAGGCCTATGGCTACACCTTC. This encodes CASSLPLTGEAYGYTF.

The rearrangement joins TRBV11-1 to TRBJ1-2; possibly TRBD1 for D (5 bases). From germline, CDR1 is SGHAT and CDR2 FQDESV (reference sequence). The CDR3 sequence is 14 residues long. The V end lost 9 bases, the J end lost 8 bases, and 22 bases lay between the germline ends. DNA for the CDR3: TGTGCCAGGTTGAGATGGGGGGACCCATCGGGCTACACCTTC. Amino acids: CARLRWGDPSGYTF.

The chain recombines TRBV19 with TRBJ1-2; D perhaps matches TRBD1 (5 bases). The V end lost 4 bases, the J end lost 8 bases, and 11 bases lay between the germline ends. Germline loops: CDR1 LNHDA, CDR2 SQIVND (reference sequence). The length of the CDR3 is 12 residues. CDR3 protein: CASSKTERGYTF. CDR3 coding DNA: TGTGCCAGTAGTAAGACAGAGAGGGGCTACACCTTC. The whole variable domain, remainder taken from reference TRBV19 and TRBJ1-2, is DGGITQSPKYLFRKEGQNVTLSCEQNLNHDAMYWYRQDPGQGLRLIYYSQIVNDFQKGDIAEGYSVSREKKESFPLTVTSAQKNPTAFYLCASSKTERGYTFGSGTRLTVV.

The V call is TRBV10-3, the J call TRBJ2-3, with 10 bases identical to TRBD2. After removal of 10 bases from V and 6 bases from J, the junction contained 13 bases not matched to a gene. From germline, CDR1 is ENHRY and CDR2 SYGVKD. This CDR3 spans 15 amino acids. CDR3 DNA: TGTGCCACCCGGCGGGAGCGGGGGGGCGGGGATACGCAGTATTTT. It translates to CATRRERGGGDTQYF.

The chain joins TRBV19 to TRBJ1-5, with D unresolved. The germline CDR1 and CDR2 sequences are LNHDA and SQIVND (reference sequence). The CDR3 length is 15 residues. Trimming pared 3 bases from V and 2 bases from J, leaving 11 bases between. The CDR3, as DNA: TGTGCCAGTAGTATCCAACAACGGGGCAATCAGCCCCAGCATTTT. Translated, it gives CASSIQQRGNQPQHF.

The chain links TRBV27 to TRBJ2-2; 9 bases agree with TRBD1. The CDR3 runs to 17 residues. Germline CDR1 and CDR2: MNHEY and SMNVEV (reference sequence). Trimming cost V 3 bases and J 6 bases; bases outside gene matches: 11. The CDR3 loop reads CASSLLTGGGLAGELFF. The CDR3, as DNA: TGTGCCAGCAGTTTGCTCACAGGGGGCGGTTTGGCCGGGGAGCTGTTTTTT.

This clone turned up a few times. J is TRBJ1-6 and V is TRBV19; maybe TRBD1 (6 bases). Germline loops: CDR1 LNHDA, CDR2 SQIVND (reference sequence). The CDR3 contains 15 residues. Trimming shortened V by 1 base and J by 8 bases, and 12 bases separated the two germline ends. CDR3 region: CASSIVGRGDSPLHF. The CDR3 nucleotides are TGTGCCAGTAGTATAGTAGGCAGGGGAGATTCACCCCTCCACTTT.

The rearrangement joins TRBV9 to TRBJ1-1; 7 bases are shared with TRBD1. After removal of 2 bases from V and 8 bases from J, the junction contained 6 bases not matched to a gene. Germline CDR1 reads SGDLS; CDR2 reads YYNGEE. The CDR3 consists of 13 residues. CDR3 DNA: TGTGCCAGCAGCGTGGTGACAGGGTGGGAAGCTTTCTTT. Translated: CASSVVTGWEAFF.

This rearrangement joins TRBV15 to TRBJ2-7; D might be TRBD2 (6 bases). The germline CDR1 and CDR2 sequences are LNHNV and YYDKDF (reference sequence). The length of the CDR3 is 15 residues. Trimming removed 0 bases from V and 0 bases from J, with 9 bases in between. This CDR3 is CATSRDPGVSYEQYF. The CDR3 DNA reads TGTGCCACCAGCAGAGACCCGGGGGTCTCCTACGAGCAGTACTTC. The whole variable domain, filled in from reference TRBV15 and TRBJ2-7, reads DAMVIQNPRYQVTQFGKPVTLSCSQTLNHNVMYWYQQKSSQAPKLLFHYYDKDFNNEADTPDNFQSRRPNTSFCFLDIRSPGLGDTAMYLCATSRDPGVSYEQYFGPGTRLTVT.